Shown below are 13 T cell receptor beta chains from a single sample sequenced in a study of post-analysis software for immune sequencing data. Study results and caveats: Elevated frequency relative to controls characterized roughly 5 TRBV segments in patients, TRBV5-6, TRBV5-1 and TRBV20-1 among them.

The TCR beta cDNA libraries carried unique molecular identifiers. TCRdb re-called the PCR reads through MiXCR, storing one row per CDR3 protein. The sample has about 460,000 distinct CDR3 sequences; 40% to 55% are singletons. Antigens for these TCRs are unknown. Sequenced: blood. These receptors were obtained from a girl aged 5-17 years with multiple sclerosis.

J is TRBJ2-7 and V is TRBV25-1; D ambiguous. The CDR3 spans 14 residues. Germline V gene sequence: CDR1 MGHDK, CDR2 SYGVNS. V lost 3 bases and J 2 bases, leaving 11 bases between the germline ends. The CDR3 loop reads CASSETIATYEQYF. The CDR3 bases are TGTGCCAGCAGTGAGACAATTGCCACCTACGAGCAGTACTTC.

This clonotype was seen only once. V usage is TRBV28 and J usage is TRBJ2-7; 8 nucleotides line up with TRBD2. This CDR3 is built from 14 residues. After removal of 10 bases from V and 3 bases from J, the junction contained 11 bases not matched to a gene. CDR1 is MDHEN, CDR2 SYDVKM, per germline. The CDR3 coding sequence is TGTGCCACCAGCTCGGGGGGGCTTTACTACGAGCAGTACTTC. It codes for CATSSGGLYYEQYF.

This clonotype has more than one count but fewer than ten. J is TRBJ1-4 and V is TRBV20-1; no reliable D call. Trimming shortened V by 2 bases and J by 5 bases, and 12 bases separated the two germline ends. This CDR3 region has 14 residues. Germline V gene sequence: CDR1 DFQATT, CDR2 SNEGSKA (reference sequence). In DNA, the CDR3 is TGCAGTGCTAGACCACGTAGGAAGAATGAAAAACTGTTTTTT. This sequence encodes CSARPRRKNEKLFF.

The chain joins TRBV4-3 to TRBJ1-6; D is perhaps TRBD1 (5 bases). Germline CDR1 and CDR2: LGHNA and YSLEER. The CDR3 loop spans 18 amino acids. With 1 base removed from V and 0 bases from J, the gap between germline ends came to 13 bases. CDR3 nucleotides: TGCGCCAGCAGCCAAGGGGGCAGACAGAGCTCCTATAATTCACCCCTCCACTTT. Its protein is CASSQGGRQSSYNSPLHF.

The chain links TRBV20-1 to TRBJ2-1; 15 bases fit TRBD2. The last part of the DNA fits TRBJ2-7 better; the J call may be wrong. The CDR3 is 17 amino acids. The germline CDR1 and CDR2 sequences are DFQATT and SNEGSKA (reference sequence). This CDR3 reads CSARAGTSGRSSYEQYF. The CDR3 bases are TGCAGTGCTAGAGCAGGGACTAGCGGGAGGTCCTCCTACGAGCAGTACTTC.

This clonotype has just a few counts. The chain links TRBV6-5 to TRBJ1-2; no clear D gene. Per germline, CDR1 MNHEY and CDR2 SVGAGI. CDR3 size: 13 residues. With 6 bases removed from V and 4 bases from J, the gap between germline ends came to 12 bases. In nucleotides, the CDR3 is TGTGCCAGCAGCCTCGGGGAGAGCTATGGCTACACCTTC. It is translated as CASSLGESYGYTF.

This clonotype was observed a few times. V is TRBV19 and J is TRBJ1-2; D ambiguous. This CDR3 is 13 amino acids long. The germline gives CDR1 LNHDA, CDR2 SQIVND (reference sequence). Trimming took 6 bases from V and 6 from J, leaving 14 bases between them. The CDR3 spells CASRGSVEDGYTF. The CDR3 DNA reads as TGTGCCAGTAGGGGATCAGTAGAAGATGGCTACACCTTC.

V usage is TRBV20-1 and J usage is TRBJ2-4, with D tentatively TRBD2 (6 bases). Germline assignment: CDR1 DFQATT and CDR2 SNEGSKA (reference sequence). The CDR3 covers 18 residues. V shed 0 bases and J shed 0 bases, with 18 bases lying between them. The CDR3 spells CSARDSMREWVAKNIQYF. In DNA form, the CDR3 reads TGCAGTGCTAGAGATTCCATGCGGGAATGGGTAGCCAAAAACATTCAGTACTTC.

In its sample, this clonotype was seen once. V and J are TRBV14 and TRBJ1-2; D is undetermined. The V and J ends lost 5 bases and 2 bases respectively, with 6 bases between them. Germline V CDR1 and CDR2: SGHDN, FVKESK. The CDR3 loop spans 12 amino acids. As DNA, the CDR3 is TGTGCCAGCAGCTACGACAACTATGGCTACACCTTC. It is translated as CASSYDNYGYTF.

There are a few counts of this clonotype. This chain links TRBV29-1 with TRBJ2-7, with D possibly being TRBD2 (5 bases). Germline CDR1 and CDR2: SQVTM and ANQGSEA. Trimming shortened V by 6 bases and J by 6 bases, and 18 bases separated the two germline ends. The CDR3 is made up of 13 amino acids. This CDR3 reads CSVISGTPGEQYF. The CDR3 nucleotides read TGCAGCGTAATCAGCGGAACCCCTGGCGAGCAGTACTTC.

This clonotype was counted between two and nine times. J is TRBJ2-3 and V is TRBV20-1; D unclear. This CDR3 has 12 residues. The V gene's germline CDR1 is DFQATT and CDR2 SNEGSKA (reference sequence). The V gene lost 6 bases and the J gene lost 0 bases, with 7 bases spanning the gap. The CDR3 spells CSALTSTDTQYF. The CDR3 coding sequence is TGCAGTGCCCTGACTAGCACAGATACGCAGTATTTT.

V usage is TRBV4-2 and J usage is TRBJ2-1; no reliable D call. CDR1 is LGHNA and CDR2 is YNFKEQ in the germline V gene. V was cut by 2 bases and J by 8 bases, with 10 bases left in between. CDR3 length equals 13 residues. The CDR3 DNA reads as TGTGCCAGCAGCCAACTAGTTAGCTATGAGCAGTTCTTC. This sequence encodes CASSQLVSYEQFF.

With respect to this clonotype: One junction end does not reproduce the germline sequence, and a read error may be involved. The gene calls are TRBV7-3 and TRBJ1-2; TRBD1 might be the D (5 bases). This CDR3 is 13 amino acids long. Germline-derived CDR1 and CDR2 are SGHTA and FQGTGA. In DNA form, the CDR3 reads TGTGCCGGCAGCTTAGGCAGGGATGGTGGCTACACCTTC. This sequence encodes CAGSLGRDGGYTF.